Reported below is one T cell receptor beta chain. Its antigen is not known. The protocol was immunoSEQ multiplex PCR, while the TCRdb copy is restricted to in-frame clones and leaves out a portion. The repertoire holds about 66,000 clones, over 80% seen once, with roughly 6% in the top ten. This CDR3 contains 17 residues. Germline V gives CDR1 SGHNT, CDR2 YYREEE (reference sequence). V was cut by 0 bases and J by 3 bases, with 19 bases left in between. This specimen belongs to a study of T cell responses to AZD1222 COVID-19 vaccine. Study results and caveats: Repertoire collection took place solely once the T cell response had peaked. Baseline serostatus was positive in only a handful of AZD1222 recipients. Across the whole spike, CD4 TCRs peaked at regions 160-218 and 743-854. Clonal diversity was possibly underestimated, and the donors were mostly white British, with more females.

This chain joins TRBV5-4 and TRBJ2-7, with D tentatively TRBD2 (6 bases). The TCR comes from an adult who received the MenACWY meningococcal vaccine as a control. Sequenced here: peripheral blood, sampled 28 days after the second dose of the MenACWY control vaccine. CDR3 nucleotide sequence: TGTGCCAGCAGCTTGGAGGGACTCGACACAACAATCTACGAGCAGTACTTC. Its protein product is CASSLEGLDTTIYEQYF. Full variable domain (outside the CDR3, taken from reference TRBV5-4 and TRBJ2-7): ETGVTQSPTHLIKTRGQQVTLRCSSQSGHNTVSWYQQALGQGPQFIFQYYREEENGRGNFPPRFSGLQFPNYSSELNVNALELDDSALYLCASSLEGLDTTIYEQYFGPGTRLTVT.